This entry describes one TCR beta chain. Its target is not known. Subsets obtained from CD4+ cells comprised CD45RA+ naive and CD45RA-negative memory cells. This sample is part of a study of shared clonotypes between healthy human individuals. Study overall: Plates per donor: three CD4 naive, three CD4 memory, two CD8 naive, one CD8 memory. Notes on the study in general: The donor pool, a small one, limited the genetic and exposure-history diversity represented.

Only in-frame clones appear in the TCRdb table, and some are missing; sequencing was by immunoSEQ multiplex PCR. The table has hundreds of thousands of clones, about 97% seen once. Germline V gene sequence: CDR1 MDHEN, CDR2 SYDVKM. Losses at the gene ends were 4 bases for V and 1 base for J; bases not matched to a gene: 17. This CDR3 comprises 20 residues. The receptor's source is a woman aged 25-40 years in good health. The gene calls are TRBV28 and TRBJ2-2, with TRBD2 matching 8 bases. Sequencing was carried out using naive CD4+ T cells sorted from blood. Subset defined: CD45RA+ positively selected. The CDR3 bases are TGTGCCAGCAGTTACCCACCCCGGCTAAGCGGGAGAGGGAACACCGGGGAGCTGTTTTTT. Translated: CASSYPPRLSGRGNTGELFF.